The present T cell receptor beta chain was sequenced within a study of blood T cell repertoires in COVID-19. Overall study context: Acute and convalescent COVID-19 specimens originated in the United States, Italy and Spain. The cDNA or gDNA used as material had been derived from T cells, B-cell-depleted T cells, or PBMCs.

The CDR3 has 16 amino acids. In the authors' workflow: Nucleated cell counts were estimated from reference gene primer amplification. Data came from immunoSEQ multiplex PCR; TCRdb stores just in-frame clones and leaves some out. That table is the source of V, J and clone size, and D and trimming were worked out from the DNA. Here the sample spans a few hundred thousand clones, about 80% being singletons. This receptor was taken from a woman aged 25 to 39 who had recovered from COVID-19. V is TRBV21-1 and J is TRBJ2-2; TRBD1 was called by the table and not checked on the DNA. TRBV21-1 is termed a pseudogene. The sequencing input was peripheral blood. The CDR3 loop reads CASSNRRTVNTGELFF. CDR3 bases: TGTGCCAGCAGCAACCGTCGGACAGTGAACACCGGGGAGCTGTTTTTT.